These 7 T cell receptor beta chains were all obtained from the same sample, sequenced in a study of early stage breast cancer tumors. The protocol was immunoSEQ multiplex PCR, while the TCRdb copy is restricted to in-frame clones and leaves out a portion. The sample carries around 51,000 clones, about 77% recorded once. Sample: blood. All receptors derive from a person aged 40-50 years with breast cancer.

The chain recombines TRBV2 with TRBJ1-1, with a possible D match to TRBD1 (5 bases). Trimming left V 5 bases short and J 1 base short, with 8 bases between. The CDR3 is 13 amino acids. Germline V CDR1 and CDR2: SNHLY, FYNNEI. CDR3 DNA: TGTGCCAGCAGTTCGGGACGGAACACTGAAGCTTTCTTT. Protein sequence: CASSSGRNTEAFF.

CDR3 loop: CASSLYPDYGYTF. The CDR3 bases are TGTGCCAGCAGCTTGTATCCGGACTATGGCTACACCTTC. The genes are TRBV5-6 and TRBJ1-2; D remains ambiguous. V was clipped by 1 base and J by 3 bases, with 7 bases between them. This CDR3 spans 13 amino acids. From germline, CDR1 is SGHDT and CDR2 YYEEEE. The full variable domain, in which reference TRBV5-6 and TRBJ1-2 provide the parts outside the CDR3, is DAGVTQSPTHLIKTRGQQVTLRCSPKSGHDTVSWYQQALGQGPQFIFQYYEEEERQRGNFPDRFSGHQFPNYSSELNVNALLLGDSALYLCASSLYPDYGYTFGSGTRLTVV.

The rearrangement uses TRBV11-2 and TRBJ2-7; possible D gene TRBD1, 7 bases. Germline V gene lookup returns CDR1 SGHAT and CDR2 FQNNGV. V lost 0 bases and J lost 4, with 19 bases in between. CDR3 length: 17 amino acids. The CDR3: CASSLDPTGVGGYEQYF. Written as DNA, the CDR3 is TGTGCCAGCAGCTTAGACCCCACAGGGGTGGGGGGATACGAGCAGTACTTC. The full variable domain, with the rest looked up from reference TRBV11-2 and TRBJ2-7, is EAGVAQSPRYKIIEKRQSVAFWCNPISGHATLYWYQQILGQGPKLLIQFQNNGVVDDSQLPKDRFSAERLKGVDSTLKIQPAKLEDSAVYLCASSLDPTGVGGYEQYFGPGTRLTVT.

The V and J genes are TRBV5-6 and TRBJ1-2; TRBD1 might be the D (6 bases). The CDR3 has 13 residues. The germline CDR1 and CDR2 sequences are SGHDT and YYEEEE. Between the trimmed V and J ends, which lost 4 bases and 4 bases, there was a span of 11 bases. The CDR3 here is CASSTRGSYGYTF. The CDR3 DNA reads TGTGCCAGCAGCACCAGGGGAAGCTATGGCTACACCTTC.

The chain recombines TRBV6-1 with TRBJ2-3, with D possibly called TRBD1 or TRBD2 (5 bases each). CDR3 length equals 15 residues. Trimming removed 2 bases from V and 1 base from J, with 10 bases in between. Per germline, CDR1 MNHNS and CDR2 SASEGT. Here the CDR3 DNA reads TGTGCCAGCAGTGAACTTGGGGGAGGCACAGATACGCAGTATTTT. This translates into CASSELGGGTDTQYF.

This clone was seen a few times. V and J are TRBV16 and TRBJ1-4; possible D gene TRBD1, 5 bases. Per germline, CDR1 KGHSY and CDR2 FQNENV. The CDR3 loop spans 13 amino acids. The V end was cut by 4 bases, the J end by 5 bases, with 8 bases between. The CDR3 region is CASSLYRNEKLFF. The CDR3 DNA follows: TGTGCCAGCAGCCTCTACAGGAATGAAAAACTGTTTTTT.

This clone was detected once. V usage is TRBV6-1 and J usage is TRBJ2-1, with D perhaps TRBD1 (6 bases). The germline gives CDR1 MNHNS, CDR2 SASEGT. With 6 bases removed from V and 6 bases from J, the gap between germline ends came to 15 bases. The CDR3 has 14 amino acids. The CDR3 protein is CASRRTDSANEQFF. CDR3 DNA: TGTGCCAGCAGGAGGACGGACAGTGCCAATGAGCAGTTCTTC.